One sample yielded the 24 T cell receptor beta chains listed below, sequenced in a study of T cells after somatic rescue of genetic block (dated by TCRdb to 2020 to 2021). To prepare the library, the immunoSEQ multiplex PCR assay was applied. TCRdb took over this immuneACCESS table, retaining in-frame rearrangements with V and J assigned. Such tables are incomplete; in checked studies, under half of the missing clones stem from an unresolved V gene, and the remainder is unexplained. The sample records tens of thousands of clones, roughly 91% of which are singletons. The top ten hold about 3% of the sample. Material for sequencing was peripheral blood mononuclear cells (PBMCs). The receptors were sampled from a man aged 25 to 40.

This clone was found a few times. J is TRBJ2-1 and V is TRBV7-9, with a weak D call TRBD2 (6 bases). V gave up 3 bases and J gave up 4 bases, with 13 bases separating them. This CDR3 region has 15 residues. Germline lookup yields CDR1 SEHNR and CDR2 FQNEAQ (reference sequence). CDR3: CASSFPSEGYNEQFF. The CDR3 nucleotides read TGTGCCAGCAGCTTTCCTAGCGAGGGTTACAATGAGCAGTTCTTC.

The chain has TRBV6-1 and TRBJ1-1; possible D gene TRBD1, 5 bases. This CDR3 has 13 amino acids. In germline, CDR1 is MNHNS, CDR2 SASEGT. The V end was cut by 2 bases, the J end by 10 bases, with 14 bases between. CDR3 sequence reads: CASSELSSQGAFF. The CDR3 DNA is TGTGCCAGCAGTGAACTTAGCAGTCAGGGAGCTTTCTTT.

The chain couples TRBV28 to TRBJ2-1; D unclear. This CDR3 comprises 12 residues. The V end lost 5 bases, the J end lost 5 bases, and 7 bases lay between the germline ends. From germline, CDR1 is MDHEN and CDR2 SYDVKM. CDR3 loop: CASSPPDNEQFF. CDR3 sequence (DNA): TGTGCCAGCAGTCCCCCAGACAATGAGCAGTTCTTC. Drawing the rest from reference TRBV28 and TRBJ2-1, the complete variable domain is DVKVTQSSRYLVKRTGEKVFLECVQDMDHENMFWYRQDPGLGLRLIYFSYDVKMKEKGDIPEGYSVSREKKERFSLILESASTNQTSMYLCASSPPDNEQFFGPGTRLTVL.

This chain links TRBV6-6 with TRBJ1-2; D uncertain. The germline V gene has CDR1 MNHNY and CDR2 SVGAGI (reference sequence). This CDR3 is 12 amino acids long. V was pared by 7 bases and J by 8 bases, with 14 bases between. CDR3 sequence reads: CASTLEHLGYTF. Here the CDR3 DNA reads TGTGCCAGCACCCTAGAGCATCTGGGCTACACCTTC.

The rearrangement uses TRBV9 and TRBJ2-3, with 10 nucleotides matching TRBD2. CDR1 is SGDLS and CDR2 is YYNGEE in the germline V gene. The CDR3 is 15 amino acids. Germline trimming cut 3 bases from V and 5 bases from J; bases unmatched to any gene: 6. CDR3 sequence: CASSATSGVRDTQYF. As DNA, the CDR3 is TGTGCCAGCAGCGCTACTAGCGGGGTTCGAGATACGCAGTATTTT.

This rearrangement joins TRBV11-3 to TRBJ2-3; D gene ambiguous. Trimming removed 0 bases at V and 9 bases at J, with 10 bases between. The germline gives CDR1 SGHNT, CDR2 YENEEA. The CDR3 totals 13 residues. CDR3 residues: CASSLDGYGTQYF. The CDR3 coding sequence is TGTGCCAGCAGCTTAGATGGCTATGGGACGCAGTATTTT.

V and J are TRBV28 and TRBJ2-7; a weak D match, TRBD1 (9 bases). In germline, CDR1 is MDHEN, CDR2 SYDVKM. The length of the CDR3 is 18 residues. Trimming took off 7 bases at V and 2 bases at J, with 27 bases between the two ends. Written as DNA, the CDR3 is TGTGCCAGCACCTCCACAGGGGGCGGGAGGAGTAGAGCCTACGAGCAGTACTTC. This translates into CASTSTGGGRSRAYEQYF.

The table lists this clone with a count of one. The sample contains more than one DNA sequence encoding this CDR3. The chain is built from TRBV18 and TRBJ1-5, with 9 bases that match TRBD1. CDR1 is KGHSH and CDR2 is LQKENI in the germline V gene. Trimming cost V 6 bases and J 1 base; bases outside gene matches: 1. The CDR3 covers 14 residues. DNA for the CDR3: TGTGCCAGCTCGGGACAGGGAAGCAATCAGCCCCAGCATTTT. It codes for CASSGQGSNQPQHF.

The gene calls are TRBV5-6 and TRBJ2-2, with a weak D call TRBD2 (5 bases). V gave up 0 bases and J gave up 4 bases, with 13 bases separating them. Germline-derived CDR1 and CDR2 are SGHDT and YYEEEE. The CDR3 covers 16 residues. DNA of the CDR3: TGTGCCAGCAGCTTGGGCAGCACCCGGGGCACCGGGGAGCTGTTTTTT. This gives the protein CASSLGSTRGTGELFF.

The V call is TRBV6-5, the J call TRBJ1-4, with D maybe TRBD1 (5 bases). V lost 6 bases to trimming and J lost 3 bases, with 14 bases between them. CDR3 length: 15 amino acids. Germline V gives CDR1 MNHEY, CDR2 SVGAGI. CDR3 region: CASRSRQLPNEKLFF. CDR3 DNA sequence: TGTGCCAGCAGGTCACGACAGTTACCTAATGAAAAACTGTTTTTT.

This clone occurred once. The rearrangement joins TRBV15 to TRBJ2-7; TRBD1 matches 8 bases. Per germline, CDR1 LNHNV and CDR2 YYDKDF (reference sequence). The CDR3 runs to 13 residues. Losses at the gene ends were 11 bases for V and 1 base for J; bases not matched to a gene: 7. CDR3 loop: CAVGTGVSYEQYF. CDR3 bases: TGTGCCGTCGGGACAGGAGTATCCTACGAGCAGTACTTC.

The chain joins TRBV27 to TRBJ2-1, with TRBD2 matching over 7 bases. Germline V gives CDR1 MNHEY, CDR2 SMNVEV (reference sequence). The trim removed 4 bases at V and 2 bases at J, leaving 8 bases unmatched. The CDR3 runs 16 residues. CDR3 protein: CASSSLLAAPYNEQFF. For the CDR3, the DNA is TGTGCCAGCAGTTCCCTCCTAGCGGCCCCCTACAATGAGCAGTTCTTC.

V usage is TRBV14 and J usage is TRBJ2-5; TRBD2 agrees at 10 bases. Germline loops: CDR1 SGHDN, CDR2 FVKESK. Trimming removed 4 bases from V and 3 bases from J; junction bases left unmatched: 8. The CDR3 runs 16 residues. This CDR3 reads CASSRHPSGSEETQYF. In DNA, the CDR3 is TGTGCCAGCAGCCGGCATCCTAGCGGGAGTGAAGAGACCCAGTACTTC.

This chain links TRBV11-2 with TRBJ2-3; TRBD2 matches at 14 bases. The germline CDR1 and CDR2 sequences are SGHAT and FQNNGV. Germline trimming cut 4 bases from V and 4 bases from J; bases unmatched to any gene: 4. The length of the CDR3 is 16 residues. CDR3 sequence: CASSSTSGGAPDTQYF. CDR3 nucleotides: TGTGCCAGCAGCTCGACTAGCGGGGGGGCCCCAGATACGCAGTATTTT.

V usage is TRBV11-2 and J usage is TRBJ1-2, with 7 bases fitting TRBD1. The CDR3 contains 13 residues. V shed 5 bases and J 2 bases; nucleotides not matched to a gene: 2. CDR1 is SGHAT, CDR2 FQNNGV, per germline. DNA for the CDR3: TGTGCCAGCAGCCTGGGACAGAACTATGGCTACACCTTC. Translating gives CASSLGQNYGYTF. The variable domain in full, completed from reference TRBV11-2 and TRBJ1-2, reads EAGVAQSPRYKIIEKRQSVAFWCNPISGHATLYWYQQILGQGPKLLIQFQNNGVVDDSQLPKDRFSAERLKGVDSTLKIQPAKLEDSAVYLCASSLGQNYGYTFGSGTRLTVV.

The V and J genes are TRBV27 and TRBJ1-6; tentatively, D is TRBD1 (6 bases). The CDR3 totals 17 residues. The V gene lost 5 bases and the J gene lost 0 bases, with 14 bases spanning the gap. Germline CDR1 reads MNHEY; CDR2 reads SMNVEV (reference sequence). The CDR3 region has the DNA TGTGCCAGCAGTAAACGGACAGACTACTCCTATAATTCACCCCTCCACTTT. Translating gives CASSKRTDYSYNSPLHF.

V gene TRBV5-4 combines with J gene TRBJ2-5; D is unclear. CDR1 is SGHNT and CDR2 is YYREEE in the germline V gene (reference sequence). The CDR3 is 11 residues long. V was clipped by 4 bases and J by 7 bases, with 8 bases between them. The CDR3 nucleotides are TGTGCCAGCAGCGCCTCCGGGACCCAGTACTTC. Encoded protein: CASSASGTQYF.

This chain connects TRBV27 to TRBJ2-3, with 8 positions matching TRBD2. J was trimmed by 6 bases and V by 6 bases; bases with no gene match: 11. The CDR3 is made up of 15 amino acids. Per the germline V gene, CDR1 is MNHEY and CDR2 is SMNVEV (reference sequence). The CDR3 is CASSKTGTRPDTQYF. The CDR3 DNA follows: TGTGCCAGCAGCAAAACCGGGACTAGACCCGATACGCAGTATTTT.

In DNA form, the CDR3 reads TGTGCCAGCAGTTTAGGTGCCGGGTCCAGTGAGCAGTTCTTC. Amino acids: CASSLGAGSSEQFF. The chain uses TRBV27 and TRBJ2-1; no clear D. The CDR3 sequence is 14 residues long. Trimming stripped 2 bases from V and 9 bases from J, with 14 bases between. In germline, CDR1 is MNHEY, CDR2 SMNVEV (reference sequence).

The chain carries TRBV5-1 and TRBJ2-2; the D gene is possibly TRBD1 (6 bases). CDR3 length: 16 amino acids. The germline V gene has CDR1 SGHRS and CDR2 YFSETQ. V lost 1 base and J 5 bases, leaving 15 bases between the germline ends. CDR3 sequence reads: CASSLSPGVETGELFF. DNA of the CDR3: TGCGCCAGCAGCTTGTCTCCAGGGGTAGAGACCGGGGAGCTGTTTTTT.

J is TRBJ2-7 and V is TRBV19; D is perhaps TRBD2 (5 bases). The CDR3 contains 14 residues. CDR1 and CDR2 from the germline V gene are LNHDA and SQIVND (reference sequence). Trimming shortened V by 3 bases and J by 2 bases, and 11 bases separated the two germline ends. CDR3 coding DNA: TGTGCCAGTAGTATTGGCGGGTATACCTACGAGCAGTACTTC. Amino acids: CASSIGGYTYEQYF.

The V gene is TRBV18, the J gene TRBJ2-5; 10 bases fit TRBD1. V gave up 3 bases and J gave up 3 bases; unmatched junction bases: 4. This CDR3 has 15 amino acids. CDR1 is KGHSH and CDR2 is LQKENI in the germline V gene. In DNA, the CDR3 is TGTGCCAGCTCACCTACCGGGACAGGGGAAGAGACCCAGTACTTC. Translation: CASSPTGTGEETQYF.

This chain connects TRBV7-3 to TRBJ2-1, with 9 bases matching TRBD1. J lost 5 bases, V lost 5 bases, and 13 bases had no gene match. Germline V gives CDR1 SGHTA, CDR2 FQGTGA. This CDR3 region has 17 residues. In nucleotides, the CDR3 is TGTGCCAGCAGCGCAGACCTCGGGACAGGGTCCCACAATGAGCAGTTCTTC. It encodes CASSADLGTGSHNEQFF.

V usage is TRBV7-8 and J usage is TRBJ2-5, with D tentatively TRBD2 (6 bases). This CDR3 spans 14 amino acids. CDR1 and CDR2 (germline): SGHVS, FQNEAQ. Trimming left V 1 base short and J 5 bases short, with 11 bases between. The chain's CDR3 is CASSLVPSGETQYF. Here the CDR3 DNA reads TGTGCCAGCAGCTTAGTTCCAAGCGGGGAGACCCAGTACTTC.